This TCR beta chain comes out of a study of blood T cell repertoires in COVID-19. Study information: PBMCs, B-cell-depleted T cells, or T cells were the source of the cDNA or gDNA that made up the material.

The data were produced by immunoSEQ multiplex PCR, yet TCRdb's version contains in-frame clones alone and is incomplete. The table records 150,000 to 200,000 clones, roughly 77% of them present only once. This clone came up a few times. Trimming took off 3 bases at V and 0 bases at J, with 12 bases between the two ends. CDR3 length equals 16 residues. Per the germline V gene, CDR1 is SGHDN and CDR2 is FVKESK. Participant ages covered about 18 to 90 years across 24 US areas. Donors were grouped by their self-reported clinical history. The chain employs TRBV14 and TRBJ1-3; D possibly corresponds to TRBD1 (5 bases). This receptor was taken from a woman in her forties or fifties with acute COVID-19. The source material was PBMCs or T cells enriched from blood (not recorded which). CDR3 sequence reads: CASSQGGPLSGNTIYF. CDR3 bases: TGTGCCAGCAGCCAGGGGGGTCCTCTCTCTGGAAACACCATATATTTT.